This T cell receptor beta chain was captured by sequencing in a study of T cell repertoires in cytomegalovirus infection. Study-wide results and caveats: Dominating the ex vivo response were HLA-C-restricted CMV-specific TCR beta clonotypes.

This CDR3 is built from 13 residues. Trimming pared 0 bases from V and 5 bases from J, leaving 9 bases between. Germline loops: CDR1 SGHRS, CDR2 YFSETQ. TCRdb re-called the reads with MiXCR, one entry per CDR3 protein. The sample includes around 85,000 distinct CDR3 sequences, more than 40% of them seen just once. As concerns this clonotype: Its antigen is not identified.

The sequencing here drew on CD8+ T cells from cultured PBMCs, taken from culture after CMV antigen stimulation. This receptor was obtained from a human donor in good health (CMV status not recorded). Some clones in this sample may be carry-over from other donors' samples. The chain couples TRBV5-1 to TRBJ2-7; D is unclear. The CDR3, as DNA: TGCGCCAGCAGCTTGGAACACGTTGACGAGCAGTACTTC. It encodes CASSLEHVDEQYF.